Below, one TCR beta chain is given with its context. The data originate from a study of blood T cell repertoires in COVID-19. Overall study: Acute-phase and convalescent COVID-19 samples originated in the United States, Italy and Spain. The cDNA or gDNA used as material had been derived from T cells, B-cell-depleted T cells, or PBMCs.

Original data processing: It was from reference gene primer amplification that nucleated cell counts were estimated. Data came from immunoSEQ multiplex PCR; TCRdb stores just in-frame clones and leaves some out. The V and J calls and clone size were taken over from that table, and D and trimming were inferred from the DNA. The sample shows 150,000 to 200,000 clones, 87% of them seen only once. Germline V gene sequence: CDR1 MDHEN, CDR2 SYDVKM. V was pared by 3 bases and J by 4 bases, with 15 bases between. The CDR3 contains 15 residues. The clonotype comes from a woman in her 70s with COVID-19, enrolled during active disease. The sequenced material came from peripheral blood. V is TRBV28 and J is TRBJ1-2, with D unclear. The CDR3 DNA reads as TGTGCCAGCAGTTTCTTGCGGAATACGGGCTATGGCTACACCTTC. Protein: CASSFLRNTGYGYTF.